Sequencing of this T cell receptor beta chain was carried out in a study of cytomegalovirus exposure and HLA in healthy donors. Everyone who donated was a healthy bone marrow donor. Regarding the study as a whole: Published work reported that the classifier diagnosed cytomegalovirus status with high specificity and sensitivity.

In regard to this clone: Antigen specificity is unknown.

In the PCR, 60 Vbeta and 13 Jbeta primers were used. Per the study methods: Unique TCR beta chains totaled some 80 million in a later count, with approximately 11 million of them shared. Here immunoSEQ multiplex PCR was the method, and the copy in TCRdb shows in-frame clones only, minus some. D and trimming come from the DNA, and the V and J calls and clone size come from that table. Here the sample spans about 140,000 clones, less than 10% being singletons. Germline V gene sequence: CDR1 MNHEY, CDR2 SVGAGI. With 5 bases removed from V and 7 bases from J, the gap between germline ends came to 12 bases. The CDR3 loop spans 14 amino acids.

V usage is TRBV6-5 and J usage is TRBJ1-6; unclear D gene. The sequence was obtained from a man aged 45 to 65 in good health and CMV-seronegative. Sequencing used PBMCs. CDR3 DNA: TGTGCCAGCAGTCAACAGCTGACCAATTCACCCCTCCACTTT. Translating it yields CASSQQLTNSPLHF.